The subject of this entry is one TCR beta chain. The antigen is not known. This sample is part of a study of blood T cells in healthy people across ages. This CDR3 contains 19 residues. Looked up from germline, CDR1 is LGHNA and CDR2 is YSLEER. Unmatched junction bases numbered 10, after V lost 5 bases and J lost 0 bases. Healthy individuals of Caucasian origin from Russia, aged 6 to 90, served as donors. The authors extracted at least 6 micrograms of total RNA per sample. Study-level points and caveats: Measured against age, TCR beta diversity per million T cells decreased in a roughly linear manner.

PCR was performed a second time for roughly 7 to 11 cycles using a sample-barcoded 5' primer and a J-beta primer mix. A template-switch adaptor that had 12 random nucleotides put a tag on each cDNA molecule. TCRdb re-analysed the 5' RACE reads in MiXCR, keeping a single row per CDR3 protein. The sample lists about 800,000 distinct CDR3 sequences, 58% seen once, with around 22% in the top ten. This TCR was sampled from a man younger than 45 in good health. Sequencing used blood. The chain has TRBV4-3 and TRBJ2-1; 13 bases line up with TRBD2. The CDR3, as DNA: TGCGCCAGCAGCAATCCGGGACTAGCGGGGCAAAACTCCTACAATGAGCAGTTCTTC. Protein: CASSNPGLAGQNSYNEQFF.